The rows below give T cell receptor beta chains drawn from one sample of a study of PD-1 blockade in classical Hodgkin lymphoma. Clones were read by immunoSEQ multiplex PCR, and TCRdb kept only the in-frame ones, dropping some. The sample lists tens of thousands of clones, more than 85% occurring once. The sample was peripheral blood mononuclear cells (PBMCs), taken at baseline. The source of these receptors is a human donor with classical Hodgkin lymphoma. Each CDR3 is given with its conserved first and last residue. The D gene is left open where the match is weak. Not all rows give a size; the values are once, few, many and, for expanded clones, a class.

d_gene,j_gene,v_gene,abundance,CDR3nt,CDR3aa
.,TRBJ2-2,TRBV12-1,.,TGTGCCAGCAGCTCCTCGTACACCGGGGAGCTGTTTTTT,CASSSSYTGELFF
.,TRBJ1-4,TRBV19,.,TGTGCCAGTAGTATGGGAAGGTCAACTAATGAAAAACTGTTTTTT,CASSMGRSTNEKLFF
TRBD2,TRBJ2-3,TRBV5-1,.,TGCGCCACCCGGCGCGGGGCTAGCGGGAGACAGACAGATACGCAGTATTTT,CATRRGASGRQTDTQYF
.,TRBJ1-1,TRBV5-6,.,TGTGCCAGCAGCTGGGCGAAGGAATCGGAAGCTTTCTTT,CASSWAKESEAFF
TRBD1,TRBJ1-3,TRBV19,.,TGTGCCAGTAGTCTCGCGGGGACAGCCGACACCATATATTTT,CASSLAGTADTIYF
TRBD2,TRBJ2-7,TRBV10-3,.,TGTGCCATCAGTGAACTAGCGGGAGACCCCCTCTACGAGCAGTACTTC,CAISELAGDPLYEQYF
.,TRBJ1-2,TRBV7-9,.,TGTGCCAGCAGCTTAGCCCAGAACCAATATGGCTACACCTTC,CASSLAQNQYGYTF
TRBD1,TRBJ1-4,TRBV30,.,TGTGCCTGGAGTGTAGAGTTCGGGACAGGGGATGAAAAACTGTTTTTT,CAWSVEFGTGDEKLFF
.,TRBJ2-7,TRBV30,.,TGTGCCTGGAGTGCCCAGGGCCCCTACGAGCAGTACTTC,CAWSAQGPYEQYF
.,TRBJ2-1,TRBV6-5,few,TGTGCCAGCAGCCCCGCTGTCGGCCCCCAGCAGTTCTTC,CASSPAVGPQQFF
.,TRBJ2-7,TRBV2,.,TGTGCCAGCGGCTCCGGCCGCTGGCCTTACGAGCAGTACTTC,CASGSGRWPYEQYF
.,TRBJ2-2,TRBV5-8,.,TGTGCCAGCAGCCCCCAGACAGCCACCGGGGAGCTGTTTTTT,CASSPQTATGELFF
.,TRBJ2-2,TRBV6-1,.,TGTGCCAGCAGTGAGACAGGGAACACCGGGGAGCTGTTTTTT,CASSETGNTGELFF
TRBD1,TRBJ1-6,TRBV5-4,once,TGTGCCACCAGGCTCGAGACAGGGGCTAACAATTCACCCCTCCACTTT,CATRLETGANNSPLHF
TRBD1,TRBJ1-1,TRBV19,.,TGTGCCAGTAGTATAGGATGGACAGGCCGCGGGAACACTGAAGCTTTCTTT,CASSIGWTGRGNTEAFF
.,TRBJ1-2,TRBV4-3,.,TGCGCCAGCAGCCAAGATTTCGGCAGGGTCGAATATGGCTACACCTTC,CASSQDFGRVEYGYTF
TRBD2,TRBJ2-3,TRBV18,.,TGTGCCAGCTCAACGGGACTAGCGTCATACACAGATACGCAGTATTTT,CASSTGLASYTDTQYF
TRBD1,TRBJ2-7,TRBV7-6,.,TGTGCCAGCAGCTCCCCCCGGACAGGGTCCTACGAGCAGTACTTC,CASSSPRTGSYEQYF
TRBD2,TRBJ2-3,TRBV5-1,.,TGCGCCAGCAGCCCCGGACTAGCGGGAGGCCTAAGGGATACGCAGTATTTT,CASSPGLAGGLRDTQYF
.,TRBJ2-4,TRBV6-5,once,TGTGCCAGCGTAAACTGGGACCTAAACATTCAGTACTTC,CASVNWDLNIQYF
.,TRBJ2-3,TRBV19,.,TGTGCCAGTAGTCAACAGGGCCACACAGATACGCAGTATTTT,CASSQQGHTDTQYF
.,TRBJ2-3,TRBV27,.,TGTGCCAGCAGTCAACAGGGTGCTAGCACAGATACGCAGTATTTT,CASSQQGASTDTQYF
.,TRBJ1-1,TRBV7-3,.,TGTGCCAGCAGCTTAAGGGAGAACACTGAAGCTTTCTTT,CASSLRENTEAFF
.,TRBJ2-2,TRBV18,.,TGTGCCAGCTCACCCGGCGCCGGGGAGCTGTTTTTT,CASSPGAGELFF
TRBD1,TRBJ2-3,TRBV7-8,.,TGTGCCAGCAGCCTGGGTTTGACAGGGAATACAGATACGCAGTATTTT,CASSLGLTGNTDTQYF
.,TRBJ2-7,TRBV25-1,.,TGTGCCAGCAGTGATTCGGGTTACGAGCAGTACTTC,CASSDSGYEQYF
.,TRBJ2-3,TRBV27,.,TGTGCCAGCAGCTGGGACATAGAGCTGTCTAATACGCAGTATTTT,CASSWDIELSNTQYF
.,TRBJ2-2,TRBV4-1,.,TGCGCCAGCAGCCAAGCCAGGGGGAGGACCGGGGAGCTGTTTTTT,CASSQARGRTGELFF
.,TRBJ1-5,TRBV6-5,once,TGTGCCAGCAGGGAGGGAAGTAGCAATCAGCCCCAGCATTTT,CASREGSSNQPQHF
TRBD1,TRBJ1-1,TRBV29-1,.,TGCAGCGTTCCTTGGACAGGGCGGACTGAAGCTTTCTTT,CSVPWTGRTEAFF
TRBD1,TRBJ1-5,TRBV2,.,TGTGCCAGCAGCGTGGGGCCGGGACAGAGAATTTACAATCAGCCCCAGCATTTT,CASSVGPGQRIYNQPQHF
.,TRBJ2-4,TRBV30,.,TGTGCCTGGAGTTTCCTCGCAGGAGATCTAGCCAAAAACATTCAGTACTTC,CAWSFLAGDLAKNIQYF
.,TRBJ1-1,TRBV19,.,TGTGCCACCTCATGGGCAGGATGGGAAGCTTTCTTT,CATSWAGWEAFF
TRBD1,TRBJ2-5,TRBV11-2,.,TGTGCCAGCAGCCCGGGACAGGGGGTCGTTCAAGAGACCCAGTACTTC,CASSPGQGVVQETQYF
.,TRBJ1-2,TRBV27,.,TGTGCCAGCAGTTTAGGCGGTGGACATGGCTACACCTTC,CASSLGGGHGYTF
.,TRBJ1-1,TRBV19,.,TGTGCCAAGACCCCCGGGACGGTTAACACTGAAGCTTTCTTT,CAKTPGTVNTEAFF
.,TRBJ2-3,TRBV7-9,.,TGTGCCAGCAGCTTACAACTCCAGAGCACAGATACGCAGTATTTT,CASSLQLQSTDTQYF
.,TRBJ1-5,TRBV21-1,.,TGTGCCAGCAGCAAAGCCGCCCCTTCCACCAGCAATCAGCCCCAGCATTTT,CASSKAAPSTSNQPQHF
TRBD1,TRBJ1-1,TRBV19,.,TGTGCCAGTAGTCAGGACAGGTTGAGGGCTTTCTTT,CASSQDRLRAFF
TRBD1,TRBJ1-3,TRBV4-1,once,TGCGCCAGCAGCAATCTGGACAGGGACTCTGGAAACACCATATATTTT,CASSNLDRDSGNTIYF
.,TRBJ2-4,TRBV6-5,.,TGTGCCAGCAGTTTGTCATTGGGGGCCAAAAACATTCAGTACTTC,CASSLSLGAKNIQYF
.,TRBJ2-2,TRBV4-2,.,TGTGCCAGCAGCCAAGTAACGGGAGCCACCGGGGAGCTGTTTTTT,CASSQVTGATGELFF